This TCR beta chain came from a study of CD8 T cells in Susac syndrome. This clonotype was counted once. Reverse transcription of roughly 0.45 to 1 ug RNA was performed with random hexamers. TCRdb itself ran the immunoSEQ multiplex PCR reads through MiXCR, one entry per CDR3 protein. There are 55,000 to 75,000 distinct CDR3 sequences in the sample; around 93% occur only once, and around 0.15% lies in the top ten. The sample was CD4+ T cells from PBMCs. This receptor was taken from a human donor with Susac syndrome.

Here the CDR3 reads CASSVGTRGGNEQFF. CDR3 nucleotides: TGTGCCAGCAGCGTCGGGACTCGTGGGGGCAATGAGCAGTTCTTC. The V and J genes are TRBV9 and TRBJ2-1; D is possibly TRBD2 (6 bases). CDR3 size: 15 residues. In germline, CDR1 is SGDLS, CDR2 YYNGEE. V was pared by 2 bases and J by 6 bases, with 15 bases between. The variable domain in full, with the rest retrieved from reference TRBV9 and TRBJ2-1, is DSGVTQTPKHLITATGQRVTLRCSPRSGDLSVYWYQQSLDQGLQFLIQYYNGEERAKGNILERFSAQQFPDLHSELNLSSLELGDSALYFCASSVGTRGGNEQFFGPGTRLTVL.